These T cell receptor beta chains were read from a single sample in a study of CD8 T cells in ankylosing spondylitis. Each CDR3 protein gets one entry after TCRdb re-called the 5' RACE reads with MiXCR. In the table there are 200,000 to 250,000 distinct CDR3 sequences, approximately 20% of which are singletons. Sequencing was done on a sample of blood, either unsorted or a sorted T cell fraction (not recorded which). The receptors stem from a male donor with ankylosing spondylitis. The CDR3 runs from the conserved cysteine through the conserved F or W. D genes are given only for firm matches. Rows may omit the clone size; those that give it use once, few, many or a size class.

clone_size	d_call	v_call	j_call	cdr3_aa	cdr3_nt
many	-	TRBV24-1	TRBJ1-1	CATSDFGGDGAFF	TGTGCCACCAGTGATTTTGGGGGGGATGGAGCTTTCTTT
-	-	TRBV14	TRBJ2-2	CASSHFTGTGELFF	TGTGCCAGCAGCCATTTCACGGGCACCGGGGAGCTGTTTTTT
few	-	TRBV5-1	TRBJ1-6	CASSSDTLSLHF	TGCGCCAGCAGCTCAGACACCCTAAGCCTCCACTTT
-	-	TRBV27	TRBJ1-6	CASSLVKGVSSPLHF	TGTGCCAGCAGTTTGGTGAAGGGTGTTAGTTCACCCCTCCACTTT
-	-	TRBV19	TRBJ2-5	CASGVWETQYF	TGTGCCAGCGGGGTTTGGGAGACCCAGTACTTC
few	-	TRBV13	TRBJ2-2	CASSFTENTGELFF	TGTGCCAGCAGCTTTACAGAGAACACCGGGGAGCTGTTTTTT
few	-	TRBV7-9	TRBJ1-1	CASSFVQGLTEAFF	TGTGCCAGCAGCTTCGTCCAGGGTCTCACTGAAGCTTTCTTT
-	-	TRBV29-1	TRBJ2-1	CSVAQGYEQFF	TGCAGCGTAGCTCAGGGGTATGAGCAGTTCTTC
-	-	TRBV6-5	TRBJ2-3	CASSYTGQLTDTQYF	TGTGCCAGCAGTTACACAGGACAGTTGACAGATACGCAGTATTTT
few	-	TRBV30	TRBJ2-7	CAWSRPTGLEQYF	TGTGCCTGGAGCCGACCAACAGGCCTCGAGCAGTACTTC
-	-	TRBV27	TRBJ1-5	CASRERAENQPQHF	TGTGCCAGCAGGGAGAGGGCGGAAAATCAGCCCCAGCATTTT
many	TRBD1	TRBV10-3	TRBJ1-1	CAISEGDRGTEAFF	TGTGCCATCAGTGAGGGAGACAGGGGTACTGAAGCTTTCTTT
-	-	TRBV30	TRBJ2-7	CAWRGPGDEQYF	TGTGCCTGGAGGGGACCAGGGGACGAGCAGTACTTC
few	TRBD2	TRBV27	TRBJ2-7	CASRTGLAGVREQYF	TGTGCCAGCAGGACAGGACTAGCGGGAGTTCGAGAGCAGTACTTC
many	TRBD1	TRBV12-3/TRBV12-4	TRBJ2-4	CASSFGWGETGNIQYF	TGTGCCAGCAGTTTCGGTTGGGGAGAGACAGGGAACATTCAGTACTTC
few	TRBD1	TRBV6-4	TRBJ1-2	CASSEKMDRGRDGYTF	TGTGCCAGCAGTGAGAAGATGGACAGGGGGCGAGATGGCTACACCTTC
few	-	TRBV6-1	TRBJ2-5	CASTPFEDLQETQYF	TGTGCCAGCACCCCCTTCGAGGACTTACAAGAGACCCAGTACTTC
many	-	TRBV29-1	TRBJ2-3	CSVGGDLRFSAQYF	TGCAGCGTTGGGGGGGACCTACGTTTTTCCGCGCAGTATTTT
-	-	TRBV6-6	TRBJ1-4	CASSYGGELFF	TGTGCCAGCAGTTACGGAGGGGAACTGTTTTTT
-	-	TRBV7-9	TRBJ2-2	CADRSGTGELFF	TGTGCCGACAGGAGTGGCACCGGGGAGCTGTTTTTT
-	-	TRBV10-2	TRBJ2-1	CASSESFSNNEQFF	TGCGCCAGCAGTGAGAGTTTCAGTAACAATGAGCAGTTCTTC
few	TRBD2	TRBV7-6	TRBJ2-2	CASSFVREEELFF	TGTGCCAGCAGCTTTGTGCGGGAGGAGGAGCTGTTTTTT
few	TRBD2	TRBV19	TRBJ2-7	CASSIGLAGYYEQYF	TGTGCCAGTAGTATTGGACTAGCGGGGTACTACGAGCAGTACTTC
many	TRBD2	TRBV12-3/TRBV12-4	TRBJ2-1	CASSPLAGGYNEQFF	TGTGCCAGCAGCCCCCTAGCGGGGGGTTACAATGAGCAGTTCTTC
-	-	TRBV2	TRBJ1-2	CASAPWRTNYGYTF	TGTGCCAGCGCCCCGTGGAGAACCAACTATGGCTACACCTTC
-	-	TRBV24-1	TRBJ1-2	CATSVTDSIFYGYTF	TGTGCCACCAGTGTTACGGACAGTATCTTCTATGGCTACACCTTC
-	TRBD1	TRBV6-5	TRBJ2-2	CASSYPRTGDGELFF	TGTGCCAGCAGTTACCCAAGGACAGGGGACGGGGAGCTGTTTTTT
-	-	TRBV28	TRBJ2-1	CASSPPEPGYNEQFF	TGTGCCAGCAGTCCCCCCGAACCGGGCTACAATGAGCAGTTCTTC
few	-	TRBV28	TRBJ2-7	CASRGQLSYEQYF	TGTGCCAGCAGAGGACAGCTCTCCTACGAGCAGTACTTC
-	-	TRBV5-1	TRBJ2-1	CASSYLYNEQFF	TGCGCCAGCAGCTACCTCTACAATGAGCAGTTCTTC
-	-	TRBV20-1	TRBJ2-1	CSASSWASTNNEQFF	TGCAGTGCTTCAAGTTGGGCTTCTACCAACAATGAGCAGTTCTTC
-	-	TRBV28	TRBJ2-7	CASRGGLAGYYEQYF	TGTGCCAGCAGGGGGGGGCTTGCGGGGTACTACGAGCAGTACTTC
-	-	TRBV30	TRBJ1-1	CAHQGYNTEAFF	TGTGCACACCAGGGGTATAACACTGAAGCTTTCTTT
few	TRBD2	TRBV4-2	TRBJ2-1	CASSQGLAETYNEQFF	TGTGCCAGCAGCCAAGGGCTAGCGGAAACCTACAATGAGCAGTTCTTC
few	TRBD2	TRBV7-2	TRBJ2-7	CASSLSGRDEQYF	TGTGCCAGCAGCCTAAGCGGGAGGGATGAGCAGTACTTC
few	TRBD1	TRBV4-1	TRBJ2-7	CASSDAIQGGSYEQYF	TGCGCCAGCAGCGACGCCATACAGGGGGGCTCCTACGAGCAGTACTTC
-	TRBD1	TRBV4-2	TRBJ1-4	CASSQEGQGVAPNEKLFF	TGTGCCAGCAGCCAAGAGGGACAGGGAGTTGCCCCTAATGAAAAACTGTTTTTT
-	-	TRBV5-6	TRBJ1-5	CASSLGSRDPQHF	TGTGCCAGCAGCCTCGGCTCCCGGGACCCCCAGCATTTT
-	-	TRBV6-5	TRBJ2-1	CASRDGDEQFF	TGTGCCAGCAGGGACGGAGATGAGCAGTTCTTC
few	TRBD1	TRBV28	TRBJ2-5	CASTHDRAHGETQYF	TGTGCCAGCACCCACGACAGGGCGCATGGGGAGACCCAGTACTTC
many	-	TRBV29-1	TRBJ2-1	CSVEPSGDPYNEQFF	TGCAGCGTTGAGCCATCAGGGGACCCCTACAATGAGCAGTTCTTC
few	TRBD2	TRBV14	TRBJ2-1	CASSQGEWRELYNEQFF	TGTGCCAGCAGCCAAGGGGAGTGGCGGGAGCTCTACAATGAGCAGTTCTTC
few	TRBD1	TRBV29-1	TRBJ2-7	CSVVLGQGYEQYF	TGCAGCGTCGTTTTGGGACAGGGGTACGAGCAGTACTTC
few	TRBD2	TRBV12-3/TRBV12-4	TRBJ2-3	CASNLAGGLLHTDTQYF	TGTGCCAGCAATCTAGCGGGGGGGCTTTTACACACAGATACGCAGTATTTT
-	-	TRBV10-1	TRBJ2-3	CASSEPRTGTDTQYF	TGCGCCAGCAGCGAGCCCCGGACAGGCACAGATACGCAGTATTTT